The entry below gives a single T cell receptor beta chain sequence along with its context. Its cognate antigen is unknown. The data were taken from a study of T cell repertoires and HLA-DP antigens. The wider study: Average DNA input: roughly 200 ng for CD137+CD4+ sorts, 900 to 1,500 ng pre-culture.

The data were produced by immunoSEQ multiplex PCR, yet TCRdb's version contains in-frame clones alone and is incomplete. The repertoire holds approximately 90,000 clones, with around nine tenths as singletons. The ends were cut back, 5 bases at V and 7 bases at J, with 9 bases in the middle. Looked up from germline, CDR1 is LNHDA and CDR2 is SQIVND (reference sequence). The CDR3 is made up of 13 amino acids. The origin of this receptor is a man in his fifties in good health and CMV-seronegative. The rearrangement uses TRBV19 and TRBJ1-6, with D perhaps TRBD1 (6 bases). The sample was CD4+ T cells from PBMCs. CDR3 amino acids: CASSSTGNSPLHF. The DNA for the CDR3 is TGTGCCAGTAGTTCTACAGGGAATTCACCCCTCCACTTT.